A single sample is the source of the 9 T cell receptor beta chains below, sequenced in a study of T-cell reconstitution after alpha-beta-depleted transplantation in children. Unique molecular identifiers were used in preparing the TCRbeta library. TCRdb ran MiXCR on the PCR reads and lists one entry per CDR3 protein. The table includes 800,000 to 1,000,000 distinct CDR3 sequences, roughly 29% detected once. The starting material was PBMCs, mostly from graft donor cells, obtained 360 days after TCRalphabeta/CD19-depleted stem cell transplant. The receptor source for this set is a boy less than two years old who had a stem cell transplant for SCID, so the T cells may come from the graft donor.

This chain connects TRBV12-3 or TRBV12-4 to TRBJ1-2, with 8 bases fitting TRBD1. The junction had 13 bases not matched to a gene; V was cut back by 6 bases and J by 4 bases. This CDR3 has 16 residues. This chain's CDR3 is CASRPGTGRDSYGYTF. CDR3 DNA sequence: TGTGCCAGCAGGCCCGGGACAGGCAGGGATAGCTATGGCTACACCTTC.

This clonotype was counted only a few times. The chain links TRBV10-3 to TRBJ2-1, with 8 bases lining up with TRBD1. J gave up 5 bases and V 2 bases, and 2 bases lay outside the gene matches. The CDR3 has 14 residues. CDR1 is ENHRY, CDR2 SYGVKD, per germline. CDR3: CAISERQGNNEQFF. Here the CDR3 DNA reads TGTGCCATCAGTGAGAGACAGGGGAACAATGAGCAGTTCTTC.

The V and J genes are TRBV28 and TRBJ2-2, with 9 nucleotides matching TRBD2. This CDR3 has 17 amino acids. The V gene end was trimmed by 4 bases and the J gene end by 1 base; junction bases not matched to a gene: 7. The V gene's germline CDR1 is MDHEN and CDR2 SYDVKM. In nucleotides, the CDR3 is TGTGCCAGCAGTTCTCCCCTAGCGGGGTTGAACACCGGGGAGCTGTTTTTT. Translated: CASSSPLAGLNTGELFF.

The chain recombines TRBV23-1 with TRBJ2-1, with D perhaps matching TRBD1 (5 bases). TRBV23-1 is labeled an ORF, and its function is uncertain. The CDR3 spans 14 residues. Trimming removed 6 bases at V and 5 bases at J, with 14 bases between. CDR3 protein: CASRPPTANNEQFF. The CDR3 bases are TGCGCCAGCAGGCCACCGACAGCGAACAATGAGCAGTTCTTC.

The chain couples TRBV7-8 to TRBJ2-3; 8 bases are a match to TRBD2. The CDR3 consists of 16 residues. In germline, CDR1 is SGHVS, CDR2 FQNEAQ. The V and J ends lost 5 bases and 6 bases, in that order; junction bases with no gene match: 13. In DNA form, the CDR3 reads TGTGCCAGCAGCCATAGCGGGACACCTCGCGGCGATACGCAGTATTTT. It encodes CASSHSGTPRGDTQYF.

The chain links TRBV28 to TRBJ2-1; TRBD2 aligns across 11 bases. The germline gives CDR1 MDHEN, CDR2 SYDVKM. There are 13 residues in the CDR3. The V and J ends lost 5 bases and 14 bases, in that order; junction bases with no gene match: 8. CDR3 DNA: TGTGCCAGCAGTAGACTAGCGGGGCTCGTGAAGTTCTTC. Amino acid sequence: CASSRLAGLVKFF.

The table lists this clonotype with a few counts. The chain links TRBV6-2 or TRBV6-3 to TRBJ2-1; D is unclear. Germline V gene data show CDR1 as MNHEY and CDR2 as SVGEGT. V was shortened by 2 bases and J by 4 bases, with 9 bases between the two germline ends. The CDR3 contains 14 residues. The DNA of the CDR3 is TGTGCCAGCAGTTACGGAACAGATTACAATGAGCAGTTCTTC. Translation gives CASSYGTDYNEQFF.

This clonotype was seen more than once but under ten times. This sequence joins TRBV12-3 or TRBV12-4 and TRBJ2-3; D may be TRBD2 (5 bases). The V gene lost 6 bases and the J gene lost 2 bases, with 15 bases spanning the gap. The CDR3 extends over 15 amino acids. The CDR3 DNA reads TGTGCCAGCAGCCCCCCACGGGGTTTCACAGATACGCAGTATTTT. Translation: CASSPPRGFTDTQYF.

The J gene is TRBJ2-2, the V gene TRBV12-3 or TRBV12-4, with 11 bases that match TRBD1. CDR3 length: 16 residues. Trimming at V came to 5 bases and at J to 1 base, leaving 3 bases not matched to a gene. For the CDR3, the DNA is TGTGCCAGCAGTGTGGGACAGGGGGGGAACACCGGGGAGCTGTTTTTT. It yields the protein CASSVGQGGNTGELFF.